This TCR beta chain stems from a study of blood T cell repertoires in COVID-19 (dated by TCRdb to 2020 to 2022). In terms of the full investigation: The collaborator samples originated in the United States, Italy and Spain and spanned the acute and convalescent phases of COVID-19. The material from the prospective study consisted of cDNA or gDNA derived from T cells, B-cell-depleted T cells, or PBMCs. Subjects who had been exposed to COVID-19, were actively infected with it, or had recovered from it provided the deeply sampled blood TCRbeta repertoires that made up the dataset. A freely available public database, intended as a resource for researchers studying the immune response to SARS-CoV-2, is where the repertoires were released. Samples were obtained from the ongoing ImmuneRACE study (first 160 participants) and from about 1,300 subjects provided by 6 global collaborators. Sample metadata almost always included a de-identified subject ID, COVID-19 status, age in years and sex. Where available, HLA class I and class II types were obtained from metadata supplied by the sample provider rather than from assay-based typing.

Each collaborating institution followed its own protocols to collect whole blood in K2EDTA tubes. For TCRbeta analysis, collaborators shipped samples as frozen whole blood, isolated PBMCs, or DNA extracted from either of those sample types. TCRbeta CDR3 regions were amplified from genomic DNA using the immunoSEQ Assay, a bias-controlled multiplex PCR. Regarding the original processing steps: Nucleated cell counts per sample were estimated from amplification of reference gene primers within the assay. Sequence reads were collapsed and filtered to measure the absolute abundance of every unique TCRbeta CDR3 rearrangement. For each sample, productive Simpson clonality was calculated as the square root of Simpson's diversity index over productive rearrangements. In TCRdb, the immuneACCESS table is reduced to in-frame sequences with V and J assigned. These tables do not hold every clone; where another copy was compared, an unresolved V gene accounts for under half, and the others remain unexplained. The DNA was the basis for D and trimming; V, J and clone size are from that table. This sample comprises roughly 86,000 clones, 70% to 90% of them detected only once. Together, the top ten hold nearly 3.5% of the sample.

The cysteine opens and the phenylalanine closes a CDR3 of 11 amino acids. Solely the CDR3 DNA is kept, with 33 bases framed from the first base. V is reduced by 3 bases and J by 10 bases, leaving a spacing of 10 bases between them. CDR1 and CDR2, per the germline V gene, are SGHDT and YYEEEE. Of note for this clone: No antigen is known for it. The sample holds no much larger clone one base away, and base qualities are not on file.

Study-wide findings and limitations: Clinical and demographic metadata were provided uncurated, with the amount varying by source and participant.

Source material: peripheral blood. The source is a man aged 50 to 59 with acute or convalescent COVID-19. The rearranged chain carries TRBV5-6 and TRBJ1-2; TRBD1 might be the D gene, on 5 matching bases. The CDR3 here reads CASSWDSVYTF. Here is the DNA: TGTGCCAGCAGCTGGGACTCGGTCTACACCTTC.